Below, 25 T cell receptor beta chains from the same sample are listed, as sequenced in a study of vaccination effects on CD4 cells after COVID-19. Using immunoSEQ multiplex PCR, the repertoire was profiled, and TCRdb retains in-frame clones only, with some absent. The sample yields about 45,000 clones, roughly two thirds seen once. ViraFEST assay sequencing came after antigen-specific CD4+ T cells were expanded with viral peptide pools. The authors isolated CD4+ T cells after 9 to 10 days of culture. The individual was infected with SARS-CoV-2 between March and December 2020, as confirmed by PCR. These receptors are not linked to any known antigen. The sequencing here drew on CD4+ T cells from PBMCs cultured with a peptide pool, taken before COVID-19 vaccination. The receptors originated from a human donor who had a prior SARS-CoV-2 infection.

The CDR3 protein is CASSLRRGGEQFF. The CDR3 bases are TGTGCCAGCAGCTTAAGGCGGGGGGGTGAGCAGTTCTTC. The J gene is TRBJ2-1, the V gene TRBV7-3; 9 positions match TRBD2. J gave up 9 bases and V 1 base, and 1 base lay outside the gene matches. CDR3 length: 13 residues. CDR1 and CDR2 from the germline V gene are SGHTA and FQGTGA. The whole variable domain, filled in from reference TRBV7-3 and TRBJ2-1, reads GAGVSQTPSNKVTEKGKYVELRCDPISGHTALYWYRQSLGQGPEFLIYFQGTGAADDSGLPNDRFFAVRPEGSVSTLKIQRTERGDSAVYLCASSLRRGGEQFFGPGTRLTVL.

The V gene is TRBV19, the J gene TRBJ1-2, with a weak D call TRBD1 (6 bases). Germline V CDR1 and CDR2: LNHDA, SQIVND (reference sequence). This CDR3 region has 15 residues. With 3 bases removed from V and 4 bases from J, the gap between germline ends came to 15 bases. The CDR3 coding sequence is TGTGCCAGTAGTATGATCGGGGGCCCGACCTATGGCTACACCTTC. Translating gives CASSMIGGPTYGYTF.

This chain joins TRBV7-2 and TRBJ2-7; TRBD2 matches 9 bases. Germline V gene lookup returns CDR1 SGHTA and CDR2 FQGNSA. The CDR3 runs to 16 residues. V was pared by 0 bases and J by 3 bases, with 6 bases of the junction left unmatched. CDR3 DNA sequence: TGTGCCAGCAGCTTAGCGGGTAGCGGGGGAATCTACGAGCAGTACTTC. Its translation: CASSLAGSGGIYEQYF.

As for this clone: Germline is not matched at one junction end, which may reflect a read error. This chain uses TRBV23-1 with TRBJ2-5, with a possible D match to TRBD1 (5 bases). TRBV23-1 is noted as an ORF with a role that remains uncertain. The CDR3 length is 12 residues. This CDR3 is CASSHSISGWNF. The CDR3 DNA reads TGCGCCAGCAGTCACAGTATCTCAGGGTGGAACTTC.

The V call is TRBV5-4, the J call TRBJ2-1; TRBD2 matches 13 bases. The CDR3 consists of 19 residues. V lost 1 base, J lost 4 bases, and 11 bases stayed unmatched. The germline CDR1 and CDR2 sequences are SGHNT and YYREEE (reference sequence). CDR3 in amino acids: CASSLTSGGALVDYNEQFF. The CDR3 DNA sequence: TGTGCCAGCAGCTTGACTAGCGGGGGGGCATTAGTGGATTACAATGAGCAGTTCTTC.

The chain carries TRBV5-5 and TRBJ1-2; D is undetermined. The CDR3 length is 15 residues. CDR1 SGHKS and CDR2 YYEKEE come from the germline V gene (reference sequence). The V end lost 1 base, the J end lost 4 bases, and 14 bases lay between the germline ends. The CDR3: CASSLNPGSGYGYTF. The DNA of the CDR3 is TGTGCCAGCAGCTTGAACCCGGGATCAGGCTATGGCTACACCTTC.

This sequence joins TRBV30 and TRBJ2-7; 10 nucleotides agree with TRBD1. CDR1 and CDR2 from the germline V gene are GTSNPN and SVGIG (reference sequence). The CDR3 is 14 amino acids. The V segment lost 4 bases and the J segment 3 bases; nucleotides outside the gene matches: 6. The CDR3 DNA reads TGTGCCTGGACCCGGACAGGGGGAGGCTACGAGCAGTACTTC. Protein sequence: CAWTRTGGGYEQYF. The full variable domain, its missing parts supplied by reference TRBV30 and TRBJ2-7, is SQTIHQWPATLVQPVGSPLSLECTVEGTSNPNLYWYRQAAGRGLQLLFYSVGIGQISSEVPQNLSASRPQDRQFILSSKKLLLSDSGFYLCAWTRTGGGYEQYFGPGTRLTVT.

This clone was observed a single time. The CDR3 loop is CASSLDRVREQFF. CDR3 sequence (DNA): TGTGCCAGCAGCTTAGACAGGGTCAGGGAGCAGTTCTTC. This chain uses TRBV7-2 with TRBJ2-1, with a possible D match to TRBD1 (6 bases). V was cut by 1 base and J by 10 bases, with 11 bases left in between. The germline V gene has CDR1 SGHTA and CDR2 FQGNSA. The CDR3 contains 13 residues.

This chain links TRBV15 with TRBJ2-5; no firm D call. V gave up 1 base and J gave up 5 bases, with 8 bases separating them. CDR1 and CDR2 (germline): LNHNV, YYDKDF (reference sequence). The CDR3 is made up of 13 amino acids. In nucleotides, the CDR3 is TGTGCCACCAGCAGAGGGGGTGGGGAGACCCAGTACTTC. Protein: CATSRGGGETQYF.

J is TRBJ2-2 and V is TRBV10-3, with 9 nucleotides matching TRBD1. The CDR3 is made up of 13 amino acids. The junction had 7 bases not matched to a gene; V was cut back by 11 bases and J by 6 bases. The germline CDR1 and CDR2 sequences are ENHRY and SYGVKD. In nucleotides, the CDR3 is TGTGCCGCCCGGGACAGGGCAGCCGGGGAGCTGTTTTTT. Its protein product is CAARDRAAGELFF.

The chain is built from TRBV7-9 and TRBJ1-3; D is ambiguous. The germline V gene has CDR1 SEHNR and CDR2 FQNEAQ (reference sequence). The CDR3 loop spans 17 amino acids. Trimming took 1 base from V and 0 from J, leaving 13 bases between them. DNA of the CDR3: TGTGCCAGCAGCTTAGGTTTATCGAATCTCTCTGGAAACACCATATATTTT. It codes for CASSLGLSNLSGNTIYF.

The rearrangement uses TRBV5-6 and TRBJ2-5; D might be TRBD2 (6 bases). Trimming cost V 0 bases and J 5 bases, with 8 bases left between them. Germline assignment: CDR1 SGHDT and CDR2 YYEEEE. The CDR3 extends over 13 amino acids. CDR3 sequence reads: CASSLAGAETQYF. The CDR3 DNA sequence: TGTGCCAGCAGCTTGGCGGGAGCGGAGACCCAGTACTTC.

The rearrangement links TRBV20-1 to TRBJ1-6, with D possibly being TRBD1 (5 bases). The CDR3 has 15 amino acids. Germline lookup yields CDR1 DFQATT and CDR2 SNEGSKA (reference sequence). V was trimmed by 3 bases and J by 9 bases, leaving 18 bases between them. CDR3 sequence reads: CSASPVRGRGSPLHF. CDR3 sequence (DNA): TGCAGTGCTAGTCCTGTCAGAGGTAGGGGTTCACCCCTCCACTTT.

This chain connects TRBV7-2 to TRBJ2-5, with D possibly being TRBD1 (6 bases). Germline CDR1 is SGHTA and CDR2 is FQGNSA. V dropped 5 bases and J dropped 6 bases, with 19 bases sitting between them. The CDR3 covers 15 residues. The CDR3 is CASSLSRGPEKTQYF. Here the CDR3 DNA reads TGTGCCAGCAGCCTTAGCAGGGGACCGGAAAAGACCCAGTACTTC.

This clone was observed a handful of times. The gene calls are TRBV3-1 (or the pseudogene TRBV3-2) and TRBJ1-2; 9 nucleotides match TRBD1. Germline V gene lookup returns CDR1 LGHDT and CDR2 YNNKEL (reference sequence). Trimming removed 4 bases from V and 7 bases from J; junction bases left unmatched: 13. The CDR3 totals 16 residues. CDR3 loop: CASSRLGTGKDSGYTF. The CDR3 DNA follows: TGTGCCAGCAGCCGATTAGGGACAGGGAAGGATTCTGGCTACACCTTC.

This chain connects TRBV11-3 to TRBJ2-5; 8 bases agree with TRBD2. The junction had 12 bases not matched to a gene; V was cut back by 1 base and J by 5 bases. The CDR3 contains 17 residues. Germline V lookup: CDR1 SGHNT, CDR2 YENEEA. DNA for the CDR3: TGTGCCAGCAGCTTAGGTACCGGGAGGGTCCGTGGGGAGACCCAGTACTTC. This codes for CASSLGTGRVRGETQYF.

This clone was seen more than once but under ten times. The chain carries TRBV5-1 and TRBJ2-1; unclear D gene. The CDR3 runs to 15 residues. CDR1 and CDR2 from the germline V gene are SGHRS and YFSETQ. V gave up 3 bases and J gave up 0 bases, with 10 bases separating them. CDR3 amino acids: CASSSGTSSYNEQFF. CDR3 in DNA: TGCGCCAGCAGCTCTGGTACGAGCTCCTACAATGAGCAGTTCTTC.

The chain is built from TRBV7-2 and TRBJ2-5; 10 nucleotides agree with TRBD2. The CDR3 runs 16 residues. V was pared by 3 bases and J by 7 bases, with 11 bases of the junction left unmatched. The germline gives CDR1 SGHTA, CDR2 FQGNSA. The CDR3 spells CASSLSGLADHGTQYF. In DNA, the CDR3 is TGTGCCAGCAGCTTGTCCGGACTAGCGGACCATGGGACCCAGTACTTC.

J is TRBJ1-2 and V is TRBV10-2; D may be TRBD1 (5 bases). The V gene lost 3 bases and the J gene lost 3 bases, with 41 bases spanning the gap. The germline gives CDR1 WSHSY, CDR2 SAAADI. The CDR3 has 24 residues. CDR3 DNA: TGCGCCAGCAGTGATTCCCTCGACGGCTCTGCCCGGGGGTCTAAGCGACGAAAAGACTATGGCTACACCTTC. Its translation is CASSDSLDGSARGSKRRKDYGYTF.

The chain recombines TRBV15 with TRBJ2-7; D tentatively reads TRBD1 or TRBD2 (5 bases each). V was clipped by 0 bases and J by 3 bases, with 18 bases between them. Germline assignment: CDR1 LNHNV and CDR2 YYDKDF (reference sequence). The CDR3 consists of 17 residues. CDR3 in amino acids: CATSRDGPEGSLYEQYF. DNA of the CDR3: TGTGCCACCAGCAGAGATGGTCCTGAGGGGTCGCTCTACGAGCAGTACTTC.

The chain has TRBV2 and TRBJ2-2; possibly TRBD2 for D (6 bases). In germline, CDR1 is SNHLY, CDR2 FYNNEI. V lost 6 bases and J 4 bases, leaving 21 bases between the germline ends. There are 17 residues in the CDR3. The CDR3 is CASRKGVGGGVTGELFF. Here the CDR3 DNA reads TGTGCCAGCAGGAAGGGTGTGGGAGGCGGGGTCACCGGGGAGCTGTTTTTT.

This clone has a handful of counts. V and J are TRBV2 and TRBJ2-7, with D perhaps TRBD2 (6 bases). Trimming stripped 3 bases from V and 3 bases from J, with 9 bases between. The CDR3 runs to 13 residues. Germline V lookup: CDR1 SNHLY, CDR2 FYNNEI. The CDR3 bases are TGTGCCAGCAGTGATCCGGGACTCTACGAGCAGTACTTC. This encodes CASSDPGLYEQYF.

This clone was seen more than once but under ten times. V gene TRBV2 combines with J gene TRBJ2-1, with 11 bases that match TRBD2. The CDR3 covers 15 residues. From germline, CDR1 is SNHLY and CDR2 FYNNEI. With 3 bases clipped from V and 8 bases from J, the junction kept 6 bases outside the gene matches. The CDR3 DNA sequence: TGTGCCAGCAGTGATAGTCTAGCGGGAGGTGATGAGCAGTTCTTC. Translation gives CASSDSLAGGDEQFF.

In this sample, this clone turned up once. This chain links TRBV12-5 with TRBJ2-1; D is ambiguous. Germline lookup yields CDR1 LGHNT and CDR2 FRNRAP. V gave up 5 bases and J gave up 0 bases, with 8 bases separating them. The CDR3 covers 14 residues. The CDR3 reads CASGQESSYNEQFF. In DNA, the CDR3 is TGTGCTAGTGGTCAGGAGTCCTCCTACAATGAGCAGTTCTTC.

The chain couples TRBV6-1 to TRBJ2-3; 10 bases fit TRBD2. With V trimmed by 0 bases and J by 1 base, 4 bases remained unmatched. Germline lookup yields CDR1 MNHNS and CDR2 SASEGT. This CDR3 contains 17 residues. The CDR3 DNA reads as TGTGCCAGCAGTGAAGCCGGACTAGCGGAGCGCACAGATACGCAGTATTTT. The encoded protein is CASSEAGLAERTDTQYF.